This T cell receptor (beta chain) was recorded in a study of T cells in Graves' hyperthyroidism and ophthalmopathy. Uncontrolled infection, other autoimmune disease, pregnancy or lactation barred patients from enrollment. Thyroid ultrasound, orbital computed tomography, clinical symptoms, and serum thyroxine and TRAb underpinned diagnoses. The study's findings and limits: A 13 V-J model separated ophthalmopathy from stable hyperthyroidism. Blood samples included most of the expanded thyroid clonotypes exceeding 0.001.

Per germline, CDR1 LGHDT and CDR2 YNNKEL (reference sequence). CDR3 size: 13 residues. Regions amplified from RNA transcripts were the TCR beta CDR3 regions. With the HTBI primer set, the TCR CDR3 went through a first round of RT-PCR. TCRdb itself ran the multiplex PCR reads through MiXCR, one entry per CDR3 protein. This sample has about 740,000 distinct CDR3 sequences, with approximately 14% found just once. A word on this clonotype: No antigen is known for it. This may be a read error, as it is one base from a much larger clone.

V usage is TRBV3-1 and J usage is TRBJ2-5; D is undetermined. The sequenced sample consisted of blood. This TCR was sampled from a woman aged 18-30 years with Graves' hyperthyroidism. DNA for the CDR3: TGTGCCAGCAGCCAAGATATAGGAGAGACCCAGTGCTTC. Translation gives CASSQDIGETQCF.